This entry lists 25 T cell receptor beta chains sequenced from one sample in a study of cytomegalovirus exposure and HLA in healthy donors (dated by TCRdb to the late 2010s). The protocol used for the library was the immunoSEQ multiplex PCR assay. TCRdb holds this immuneACCESS table with in-frame rearrangements only. Some clones are missing; in checked studies, unresolved V genes explain under half, and the rest has no known cause. The sample yields 90,000 to 100,000 clones; 93% were counted once. 1.1% of the sample goes to the ten largest clones. Sequencing input: PBMCs. These receptors originate from a woman in her 30s in good health and CMV-seropositive.

The CDR3 DNA reads TGCGCCAGCAGCTTGGGAGCCCGACAGGGAGGCGGTGAGCAGTTCTTC. It is translated as CASSLGARQGGGEQFF. The chain carries TRBV5-1 and TRBJ2-1; D is perhaps TRBD1 (7 bases). Trimming cost V 0 bases and J 9 bases, with 19 bases left between them. The CDR3 is 16 amino acids. The V gene's germline CDR1 is SGHRS and CDR2 YFSETQ.

This chain joins TRBV15 and TRBJ1-3; 8 nucleotides match TRBD1. V lost 3 bases to trimming and J lost 0 bases; unmatched junction nucleotides: 4. The CDR3 consists of 16 residues. Germline V CDR1 and CDR2: LNHNV, YYDKDF (reference sequence). The CDR3 bases are TGTGCCACCAGCAGGGACAGGGAGAACTCTGGAAACACCATATATTTT. Its protein is CATSRDRENSGNTIYF.

The CDR3 region is CASNAVVLGAGGATGELFF. CDR3 in DNA: TGCGCCAGCAACGCCGTCGTCTTGGGAGCAGGGGGCGCTACCGGGGAGCTGTTTTTT. The chain recombines TRBV5-1 with TRBJ2-2, with 8 positions matching TRBD1. V dropped 6 bases and J dropped 5; count of bases not matched to a gene: 21. Germline values: CDR1 SGHRS, CDR2 YFSETQ. The CDR3 spans 19 residues.

This chain uses TRBV27 with TRBJ1-1; the match to TRBD1 covers 8 bases. The V gene end was trimmed by 6 bases and the J gene end by 1 base; junction bases not matched to a gene: 7. The CDR3 has 15 amino acids. Germline V gene data show CDR1 as MNHEY and CDR2 as SMNVEV (reference sequence). The CDR3 nucleotides are TGTGCCAGCAGGGTTGGGGGGACAGGGAACACTGAAGCTTTCTTT. Protein product: CASRVGGTGNTEAFF.

The genes are TRBV10-3 and TRBJ2-1, with 9 nucleotides matching TRBD2. Germline CDR1 ENHRY, CDR2 SYGVKD. CDR3 length: 18 amino acids. V was pared by 4 bases and J by 0 bases, with 10 bases of the junction left unmatched. The CDR3 spells CAISVGGRAQSSYNEQFF. The CDR3 region has the DNA TGTGCCATCAGTGTTGGCGGGAGGGCTCAGAGCTCCTACAATGAGCAGTTCTTC.

J is TRBJ2-4 and V is TRBV10-1; 7 positions agree with TRBD1. The ends lost 6 bases at V and 0 bases at J; junction bases unmatched: 14. There are 18 residues in the CDR3. The V gene's germline CDR1 is WNHNN and CDR2 SYGVQD (reference sequence). The DNA for the CDR3 is TGCGCCAGCAGAGGGGGACAGCCGCTACGACTAGCCAAAAACATTCAGTACTTC. This codes for CASRGGQPLRLAKNIQYF.

The genes are TRBV7-9 and TRBJ1-1; D ambiguous. The CDR3 has 13 amino acids. V lost 2 bases to trimming and J lost 0 bases, with 4 bases between them. The germline gives CDR1 SEHNR, CDR2 FQNEAQ (reference sequence). CDR3 in DNA: TGTGCCAGCAGCTTACCGGTGAACACTGAAGCTTTCTTT. Translating it yields CASSLPVNTEAFF.

The chain combines TRBV5-4 with TRBJ1-1, with 8 bases matching TRBD1. V lost 4 bases, J lost 6 bases, and 11 bases stayed unmatched. This CDR3 has 15 amino acids. Germline lookup yields CDR1 SGHNT and CDR2 YYREEE (reference sequence). CDR3 coding DNA: TGTGCCAGCAGCATAGCTCGACAGGGGTTGTCTGAAGCTTTCTTT. Translated, it gives CASSIARQGLSEAFF. The variable domain in full, with the rest retrieved from reference TRBV5-4 and TRBJ1-1, is ETGVTQSPTHLIKTRGQQVTLRCSSQSGHNTVSWYQQALGQGPQFIFQYYREEENGRGNFPPRFSGLQFPNYSSELNVNALELDDSALYLCASSIARQGLSEAFFGQGTRLTVV.

The V gene is TRBV28, the J gene TRBJ1-1; the D is unclear. Trimming took 5 bases from V and 0 from J, leaving 7 bases between them. Per the germline V gene, CDR1 is MDHEN and CDR2 is SYDVKM. The CDR3 extends over 13 amino acids. Here the CDR3 DNA reads TGTGCCAGCAGTGACTCTATGAACACTGAAGCTTTCTTT. Its translation: CASSDSMNTEAFF.

This chain links TRBV6-1 with TRBJ2-7, with D tentatively TRBD2 (6 bases). This CDR3 has 16 residues. CDR1 and CDR2 (germline): MNHNS, SASEGT. The V end was cut by 3 bases, the J end by 3 bases, with 18 bases between. This CDR3 reads CASSDLGGIINYEQYF. DNA of the CDR3: TGTGCCAGCAGTGACCTCGGAGGGATCATTAACTACGAGCAGTACTTC.

CDR3 DNA: TGTGCCAGCAGCTCAAGGGACAGACTTAATGAAAAACTGTTTTTT. Translating gives CASSSRDRLNEKLFF. The chain carries TRBV5-4 and TRBJ1-4, with 7 bases lining up with TRBD1. The length of the CDR3 is 15 residues. Trimming cost V 3 bases and J 4 bases; bases outside gene matches: 6. In germline, CDR1 is SGHNT, CDR2 YYREEE (reference sequence).

The J gene is TRBJ2-7, the V gene TRBV4-3, with TRBD2 matching 10 bases. Germline CDR1 reads LGHNA; CDR2 reads YSLEER. The CDR3 extends over 16 amino acids. Trimming at V came to 0 bases and at J to 5 bases, leaving 7 bases not matched to a gene. CDR3 protein: CASSQDRTSGNDEQYF. In DNA form, the CDR3 reads TGCGCCAGCAGCCAAGATCGAACTAGCGGGAACGACGAGCAGTACTTC.

V gene TRBV5-6 combines with J gene TRBJ1-2, with no clear D. Germline assignment: CDR1 SGHDT and CDR2 YYEEEE. This CDR3 is 13 amino acids long. V lost 0 bases and J lost 4, with 7 bases in between. CDR3 in DNA: TGTGCCAGCAGCTTGGGACAAATCTATGGCTACACCTTC. It codes for CASSLGQIYGYTF.

This clone has a handful of counts. This chain uses TRBV7-2 with TRBJ2-7; possible D gene TRBD2, 5 bases. Germline V gene sequence: CDR1 SGHTA, CDR2 FQGNSA. V was trimmed by 6 bases and J by 5 bases, leaving 11 bases between them. The CDR3 length is 12 residues. The CDR3 DNA reads as TGTGCCAGCAGACCCTTGACTAACGAGCAGTACTTC. Protein sequence: CASRPLTNEQYF.

The chain is built from TRBV5-4 and TRBJ1-3, with D hard to call. The CDR3 has 14 amino acids. V lost 1 base and J 0 bases, leaving 5 bases between the germline ends. The V gene's germline CDR1 is SGHNT and CDR2 YYREEE (reference sequence). As DNA, the CDR3 is TGTGCCAGCAGCTTGCCAGGCTCTGGAAACACCATATATTTT. Translating it yields CASSLPGSGNTIYF.

The chain joins TRBV4-2 to TRBJ2-2, with D perhaps TRBD2 (5 bases). The CDR3 contains 15 residues. CDR1 and CDR2 from the germline V gene are LGHNA and YNFKEQ. V shed 0 bases and J shed 6 bases, with 11 bases lying between them. CDR3 bases: TGTGCCAGCAGCCAAGATCTCGGGGTTGCCGGGGAGCTGTTTTTT. Amino acids: CASSQDLGVAGELFF.

The CDR3 is CASSAPPAGGGYNEQFF. CDR3 DNA sequence: TGTGCCAGCAGTGCTCCCCCTGCGGGAGGTGGTTACAATGAGCAGTTCTTC. The chain combines TRBV2 with TRBJ2-1; 8 bases match TRBD2. V trimming: 4 bases; J trimming: 4 bases; junction bases outside the gene matches: 12. CDR3 length: 17 residues. Germline CDR1 reads SNHLY; CDR2 reads FYNNEI. Together with reference TRBV2 and TRBJ2-1, the CDR3 gives the full variable domain: EPEVTQTPSHQVTQMGQEVILRCVPISNHLYFYWYRQILGQKVEFLVSFYNNEISEKSEIFDDQFSVERPDGSNFTLKIRSTKLEDSAMYFCASSAPPAGGGYNEQFFGPGTRLTVL.

On this clone itself: Other DNA sequences from this sample encode an identical CDR3 as well. This chain joins TRBV27 and TRBJ1-5; maybe TRBD1 (6 bases). The CDR3 contains 13 residues. The ends were cut back, 3 bases at V and 4 bases at J, with 7 bases in the middle. The germline V gene has CDR1 MNHEY and CDR2 SMNVEV (reference sequence). Written as DNA, the CDR3 is TGTGCCAGCAGTTTCAGGGGAAATCAGCCCCAGCATTTT. It specifies CASSFRGNQPQHF.

V is TRBV29-1 and J is TRBJ1-5; tentatively, D is TRBD1 (6 bases). CDR1 is SQVTM, CDR2 ANQGSEA, per germline. V gave up 7 bases and J gave up 4 bases, with 14 bases separating them. The CDR3 sequence is 13 residues long. CDR3 amino acids: CSAGQGTNQPQHF. The CDR3 coding sequence is TGCAGCGCGGGCCAGGGGACGAATCAGCCCCAGCATTTT.

The gene calls are TRBV7-9 and TRBJ2-1; D possibly corresponds to TRBD2 (5 bases). Trimming shortened V by 3 bases and J by 8 bases, and 20 bases separated the two germline ends. The CDR3 runs 16 residues. Germline V CDR1 and CDR2: SEHNR, FQNEAQ (reference sequence). CDR3 DNA: TGTGCCAGCAGCTTGCCGTTCTCGGGGTATTTCCATGAGCAGTTCTTC. It encodes CASSLPFSGYFHEQFF.

The J gene is TRBJ2-3, the V gene TRBV9, with a tentative D call TRBD2 (5 bases). The CDR3 runs to 16 residues. V lost 0 bases to trimming and J lost 4 bases, with 15 bases between them. Germline CDR1 reads SGDLS; CDR2 reads YYNGEE. CDR3 region: CASSVGTAGHADTQYF. DNA for the CDR3: TGTGCCAGCAGCGTAGGGACGGCGGGTCATGCAGATACGCAGTATTTT.

This clone was seen only once. The J gene is TRBJ2-1, the V gene TRBV9; D is undetermined. The CDR3 has 12 amino acids. The V gene lost 4 bases and the J gene lost 7 bases, with 9 bases spanning the gap. Germline CDR1 reads SGDLS; CDR2 reads YYNGEE. The CDR3 DNA is TGTGCCAGCAGCCCCCAGCGTAATGAGCAGTTCTTC. It codes for CASSPQRNEQFF.

The V and J genes are TRBV10-1 and TRBJ2-1, with unresolved D. The CDR3 length is 14 residues. Deletions cut 3 bases from V and 8 bases from J, with 14 bases between. Germline CDR1 and CDR2: WNHNN and SYGVQD (reference sequence). CDR3 coding DNA: TGCGCCAGCAGTGAAGGCTCCCAGGCCGATGAGCAGTTCTTC. Translating gives CASSEGSQADEQFF.

The genes are TRBV5-6 and TRBJ2-7, with a weak D call TRBD2 (7 bases). The CDR3 runs 15 residues. Trimming pared 1 base from V and 3 bases from J, leaving 14 bases between. CDR1 and CDR2 from the germline V gene are SGHDT and YYEEEE. The CDR3 here is CASSLNARGGYEQYF. CDR3 in DNA: TGTGCCAGCAGCTTGAATGCTAGGGGGGGCTACGAGCAGTACTTC.

The CDR3 region is CASSQDSGIPTDTQYF. CDR3 nucleotide sequence: TGCGCCAGCAGCCAAGATTCGGGGATACCCACAGATACGCAGTATTTT. This chain joins TRBV4-1 and TRBJ2-3, with D possibly TRBD2 on 5 matching bases. CDR3 length: 16 residues. The V end was cut by 0 bases, the J end by 2 bases, with 12 bases between. CDR1 and CDR2 from the germline V gene are MGHRA and YSYEKL.